Given below is one T cell receptor beta chain in context. Its antigen is unidentified. A clone one base away is much larger, so this may be a read error. The time point: newly diagnosed GD, antithyroid drugs for less than 3 months. After RNA was extracted from PBMCs, the TCR library was made from it. The germline CDR1 and CDR2 sequences are ENHRY and SYGVKD. The CDR3 contains 17 residues. These data come from a study of regulatory T cells in long-lasting Graves disease. Overall study: Graves' patients (newly diagnosed) had been on antithyroid drugs under 3 months. Study findings and constraints: Repertoires from persistent disease leaned toward TRBV28, TRBJ1-2 and TRBJ2-5.

Arm-PCR of CDR3 regions with iRepertoire HTBI primers generated TCR beta libraries. TCRdb independently ran MiXCR on the multiplex PCR reads; one entry per CDR3 protein. This table holds 400,000 to 450,000 distinct CDR3 sequences, roughly 15% found once. These sequences were also reported in another study, on T cells in Graves' hyperthyroidism and ophthalmopathy. Per that paper: Hyperthyroidism patients were newly diagnosed, had disease duration under 2 months, and were aged 18 to 65 years. Prediction of ophthalmopathy progression came a median around 7.1 months pre-onset.

The receptor was derived from a woman aged 25 to 39 with Graves disease. The chain employs TRBV10-3 and TRBJ2-3; TRBD2 matches 7 bases. The specimen was peripheral blood mononuclear cells (PBMCs), collected at new diagnosis, from a patient treated with antithyroid drugs. The CDR3 nucleotides read TGTGCCATCAGTTCCCCGACATGGGGGGGAAGCACAGATGCGCAGTATTTT. Protein: CAISSPTWGGSTDAQYF.